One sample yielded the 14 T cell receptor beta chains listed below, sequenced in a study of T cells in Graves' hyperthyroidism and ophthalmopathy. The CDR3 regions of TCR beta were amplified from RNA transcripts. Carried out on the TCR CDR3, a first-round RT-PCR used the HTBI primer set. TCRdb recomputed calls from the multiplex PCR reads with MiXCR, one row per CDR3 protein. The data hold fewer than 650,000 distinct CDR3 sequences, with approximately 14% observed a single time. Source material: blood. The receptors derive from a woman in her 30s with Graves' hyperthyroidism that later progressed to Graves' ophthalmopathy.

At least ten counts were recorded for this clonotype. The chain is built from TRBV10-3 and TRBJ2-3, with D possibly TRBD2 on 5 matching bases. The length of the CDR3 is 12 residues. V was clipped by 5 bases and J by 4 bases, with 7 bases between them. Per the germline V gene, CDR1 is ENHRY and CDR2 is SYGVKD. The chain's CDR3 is CAISSGSDTQYF. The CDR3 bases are TGTGCCATCAGTTCGGGGTCAGATACGCAGTATTTT.

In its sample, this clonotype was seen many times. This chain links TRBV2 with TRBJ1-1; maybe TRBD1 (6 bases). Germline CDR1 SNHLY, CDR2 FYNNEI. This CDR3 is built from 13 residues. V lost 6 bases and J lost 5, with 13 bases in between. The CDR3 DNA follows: TGTGCCAGCAGGGGCACAGGGCGGACTGAAGCTTTCTTT. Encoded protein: CASRGTGRTEAFF.

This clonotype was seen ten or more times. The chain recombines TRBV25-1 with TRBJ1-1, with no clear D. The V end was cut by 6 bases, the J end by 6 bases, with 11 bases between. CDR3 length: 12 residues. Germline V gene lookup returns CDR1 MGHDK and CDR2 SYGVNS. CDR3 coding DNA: TGTGCCAGCAGCGGAGGAGGGCCTGAAGCTTTCTTT. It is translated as CASSGGGPEAFF.

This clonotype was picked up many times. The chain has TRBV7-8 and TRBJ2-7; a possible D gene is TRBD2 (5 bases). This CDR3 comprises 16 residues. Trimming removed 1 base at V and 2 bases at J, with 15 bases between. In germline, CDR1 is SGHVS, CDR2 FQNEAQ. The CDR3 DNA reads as TGTGCCAGCAGCTTAGGTGCGGGTAATATTGCCTACGAGCAGTACTTC. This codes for CASSLGAGNIAYEQYF. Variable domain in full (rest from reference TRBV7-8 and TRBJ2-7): GAGVSQSPRYKVAKRGQDVALRCDPISGHVSLFWYQQALGQGPEFLTYFQNEAQLDKSGLPSDRFFAERPEGSVSTLKIQRTQQEDSAVYLCASSLGAGNIAYEQYFGPGTRLTVT.

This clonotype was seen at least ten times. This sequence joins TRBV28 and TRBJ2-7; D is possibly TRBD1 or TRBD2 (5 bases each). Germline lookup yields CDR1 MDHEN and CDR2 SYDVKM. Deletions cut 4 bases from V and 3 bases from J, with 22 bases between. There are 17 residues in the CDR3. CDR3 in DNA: TGTGCCAGCAGTTCAGAGGTGGGCTATTGGGGGTTCTACGAGCAGTACTTC. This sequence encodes CASSSEVGYWGFYEQYF.

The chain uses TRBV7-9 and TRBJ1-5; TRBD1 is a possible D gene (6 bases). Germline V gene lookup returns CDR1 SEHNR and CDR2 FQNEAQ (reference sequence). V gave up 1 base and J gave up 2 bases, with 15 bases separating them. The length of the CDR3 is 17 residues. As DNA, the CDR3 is TGTGCCAGCAGCTTAGTAGTTGGGGGGCAAGGCAATCAGCCCCAGCATTTT. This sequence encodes CASSLVVGGQGNQPQHF.

The CDR3 here is CASSEVAVSNQPQHF. CDR3 in DNA: TGTGCCAGCAGTGAAGTCGCGGTTAGCAATCAGCCCCAGCATTTT. V usage is TRBV6-1 and J usage is TRBJ1-5; no clear D gene. The CDR3 contains 15 residues. The ends were cut back, 1 base at V and 0 bases at J, with 7 bases in the middle. Germline V lookup: CDR1 MNHNS, CDR2 SASEGT.

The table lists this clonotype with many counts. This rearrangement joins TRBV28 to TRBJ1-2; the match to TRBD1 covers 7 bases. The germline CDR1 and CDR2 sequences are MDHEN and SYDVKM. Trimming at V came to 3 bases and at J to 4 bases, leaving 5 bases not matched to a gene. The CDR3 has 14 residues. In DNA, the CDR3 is TGTGCCAGCAGTTTGTTGACAGGGACCTATGGCTACACCTTC. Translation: CASSLLTGTYGYTF.

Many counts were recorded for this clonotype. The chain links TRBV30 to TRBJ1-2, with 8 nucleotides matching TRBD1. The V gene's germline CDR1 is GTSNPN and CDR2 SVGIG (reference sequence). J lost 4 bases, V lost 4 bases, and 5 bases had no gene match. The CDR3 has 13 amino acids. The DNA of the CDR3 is TGTGCCTGGATAGAGACAGGGGTCTATGGCTACACCTTC. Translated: CAWIETGVYGYTF.

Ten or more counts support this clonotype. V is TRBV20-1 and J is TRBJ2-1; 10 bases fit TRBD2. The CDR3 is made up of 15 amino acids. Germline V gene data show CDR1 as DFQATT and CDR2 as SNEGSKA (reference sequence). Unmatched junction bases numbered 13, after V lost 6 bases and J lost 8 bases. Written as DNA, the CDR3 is TGCAGTGCCATCCCAACTAGCGGGATTACCGATGAGCAGTTCTTC. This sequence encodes CSAIPTSGITDEQFF.

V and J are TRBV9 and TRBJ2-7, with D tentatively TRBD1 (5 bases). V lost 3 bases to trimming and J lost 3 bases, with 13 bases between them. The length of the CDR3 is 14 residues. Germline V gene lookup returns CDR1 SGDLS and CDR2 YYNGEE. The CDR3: CASSAGRQGYEQYF. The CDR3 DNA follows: TGTGCCAGCAGCGCTGGACGGCAGGGCTACGAGCAGTACTTC.

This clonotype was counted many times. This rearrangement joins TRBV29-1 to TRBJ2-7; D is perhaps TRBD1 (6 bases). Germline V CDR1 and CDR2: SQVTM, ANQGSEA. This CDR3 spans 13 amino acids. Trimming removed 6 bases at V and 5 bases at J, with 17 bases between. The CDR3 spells CSVTGTSVDEQYF. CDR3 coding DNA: TGCAGCGTGACCGGGACATCGGTTGACGAGCAGTACTTC.

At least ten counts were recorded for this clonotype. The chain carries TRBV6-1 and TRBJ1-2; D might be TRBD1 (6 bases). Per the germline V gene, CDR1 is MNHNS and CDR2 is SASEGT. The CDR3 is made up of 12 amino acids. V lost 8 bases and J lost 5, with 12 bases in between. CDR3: CASLDSSYGYTF. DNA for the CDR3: TGTGCCAGCTTGGACAGCTCATATGGCTACACCTTC.

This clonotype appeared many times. CDR3 loop: CASSLWGGAEQYF. In DNA form, the CDR3 reads TGTGCCAGCAGCTTATGGGGCGGGGCCGAGCAGTACTTC. V usage is TRBV7-2 and J usage is TRBJ2-7; TRBD2 might be the D (6 bases). This CDR3 comprises 13 residues. Germline CDR1 is SGHTA and CDR2 is FQGNSA. V was pared by 2 bases and J by 6 bases, with 11 bases between. The whole variable domain, remainder taken from reference TRBV7-2 and TRBJ2-7, is GAGVSQSPSNKVTEKGKDVELRCDPISGHTALYWYRQSLGQGLEFLIYFQGNSAPDKSGLPSDRFSAERTGGSVSTLTIQRTQQEDSAVYLCASSLWGGAEQYFGPGTRLTVT.